This T cell receptor beta chain was retrieved from a study of blood T cell repertoires in COVID-19. Data came from immunoSEQ multiplex PCR; TCRdb stores just in-frame clones and leaves some out. In the table there are 68,000 or so clones, roughly nine tenths of which are singletons. CDR1 is SGDLS and CDR2 is YYNGEE in the germline V gene. The CDR3 is 17 residues long. The junction had 7 bases not matched to a gene; V was cut back by 0 bases and J by 1 base. The chain links TRBV9 to TRBJ2-7, with TRBD2 matching over 10 bases. Specimen: peripheral blood. The clonotype comes from a man aged 45-60 years with active COVID-19. In DNA, the CDR3 is TGTGCCAGCAGCGTAGGAACGGTGACTAGCGGGTCCTACGAGCAGTACTTC. This translates into CASSVGTVTSGSYEQYF.